The 16 T cell receptor beta chains below come from one sample, sequenced in a study of T cell responses to AZD1222 COVID-19 vaccine. Sequencing was performed with immunoSEQ multiplex PCR; in TCRdb, only in-frame clones are kept and a portion is missing. The table has about 140,000 clones, 80% to 95% seen once. The starting material was peripheral blood, obtained 28 days after the second AZD1222 dose. Source of these receptors: an adult who received the AZD1222 COVID-19 vaccine.

The chain joins TRBV5-4 to TRBJ2-2, with D unclear. V lost 3 bases and J 7 bases, leaving 10 bases between the germline ends. Germline V gene data show CDR1 as SGHNT and CDR2 as YYREEE (reference sequence). CDR3 length equals 13 residues. CDR3 sequence (DNA): TGTGCCAGCAGCTCCCAGCTCGACGGGGAGCTGTTTTTT. Protein product: CASSSQLDGELFF.

The chain employs TRBV9 and TRBJ2-2, with unresolved D. V lost 0 bases to trimming and J lost 1 base, with 10 bases between them. The CDR3 spans 16 residues. Germline V gene sequence: CDR1 SGDLS, CDR2 YYNGEE. The CDR3 bases are TGTGCCAGCAGCGTAGATTGGCTGAAGAACACCGGGGAGCTGTTTTTT. Translated, it gives CASSVDWLKNTGELFF.

The CDR3, as DNA: TGCAGTGCTAGCCTGGGTCGGGTGCAGTATTTT. Residues: CSASLGRVQYF. The chain couples TRBV20-1 to TRBJ2-3; the D is unclear. The CDR3 covers 11 residues. V was cut by 3 bases and J by 11 bases, with 12 bases left in between. Per the germline V gene, CDR1 is DFQATT and CDR2 is SNEGSKA (reference sequence).

V usage is TRBV19 and J usage is TRBJ2-7; D may be TRBD1 (6 bases). CDR1 is LNHDA, CDR2 SQIVND, per germline (reference sequence). V was pared by 6 bases and J by 0 bases, with 9 bases between. This CDR3 spans 13 amino acids. Written as DNA, the CDR3 is TGTGCCAGTAGAGAGGACAGCTCCTACGAGCAGTACTTC. Its protein is CASREDSSYEQYF.

This clone was observed a single time. The chain couples TRBV7-2 to TRBJ2-7; D is undetermined. The CDR3 runs to 14 residues. Germline CDR1 SGHTA, CDR2 FQGNSA. The V end was cut by 1 base, the J end by 2 bases, with 9 bases between. CDR3 DNA sequence: TGTGCCAGCAGCTTAGTGCTGCGGACCTACGAGCAGTACTTC. This encodes CASSLVLRTYEQYF.

The chain joins TRBV7-9 to TRBJ1-2; maybe TRBD1 (5 bases). Germline CDR1 and CDR2: SEHNR and FQNEAQ (reference sequence). Trimming stripped 1 base from V and 8 bases from J, with 8 bases between. The length of the CDR3 is 12 residues. The CDR3 reads CASSLGQGGYTF. In DNA form, the CDR3 reads TGTGCCAGCAGCTTAGGTCAGGGAGGCTACACCTTC. Based on the CDR3 plus reference TRBV7-9 and TRBJ1-2, the full variable domain is DTGVSQNPRHKITKRGQNVTFRCDPISEHNRLYWYRQTLGQGPEFLTYFQNEAQLEKSRLLSDRFSAERPKGSFSTLEIQRTEQGDSAMYLCASSLGQGGYTFGSGTRLTVV.

This chain joins TRBV7-8 and TRBJ1-4; tentative D call: TRBD1 (5 bases). CDR1 SGHVS and CDR2 FQNEAQ come from the germline V gene. CDR3 length equals 15 residues. Trimming cost V 1 base and J 8 bases, with 14 bases left between them. The CDR3 protein is CASSLGFRHREKLFF. For the CDR3, the DNA is TGTGCCAGCAGCTTAGGGTTCCGACACAGGGAAAAACTGTTTTTT.

The chain is built from TRBV19 and TRBJ1-4; a weak D match, TRBD1 (6 bases). V dropped 4 bases and J dropped 3 bases, with 12 bases sitting between them. Germline V lookup: CDR1 LNHDA, CDR2 SQIVND (reference sequence). CDR3 length: 15 amino acids. CDR3: CASSNRDLSNEKLFF. Here the CDR3 DNA reads TGTGCCAGTAGTAACAGGGATCTCTCTAATGAAAAACTGTTTTTT.

The CDR3 loop reads CASSLAFQGLNYGYTF. In nucleotides, the CDR3 is TGTGCCAGCAGCTTAGCTTTCCAGGGTCTCAACTATGGCTACACCTTC. The chain couples TRBV7-9 to TRBJ1-2; a possible D gene is TRBD1 (5 bases). Per the germline V gene, CDR1 is SEHNR and CDR2 is FQNEAQ (reference sequence). The CDR3 sequence is 16 residues long. V dropped 0 bases and J dropped 2 bases, with 13 bases sitting between them.

V and J are TRBV7-9 and TRBJ1-4; D might be TRBD1 (5 bases). Trimming removed 5 bases from V and 8 bases from J, with 12 bases in between. Germline V gene lookup returns CDR1 SEHNR and CDR2 FQNEAQ (reference sequence). The CDR3 spans 13 residues. CDR3: CASSPVGGEKLFF. The CDR3 DNA follows: TGTGCCAGCAGCCCGGTGGGGGGGGAAAAACTGTTTTTT.

CDR3 nucleotides: TGCGCCAGCAGCTTGGGGGACGGAGCTGGAAACACCATATATTTT. Its translation: CASSLGDGAGNTIYF. The genes are TRBV5-1 and TRBJ1-3; tentative D call: TRBD1 (5 bases). V lost 0 bases, J lost 2 bases, and 9 bases lay in between. The CDR3 extends over 15 amino acids. Per germline, CDR1 SGHRS and CDR2 YFSETQ. The variable domain in full, completed from reference TRBV5-1 and TRBJ1-3, reads KAGVTQTPRYLIKTRGQQVTLSCSPISGHRSVSWYQQTPGQGLQFLFEYFSETQRNKGNFPGRFSGRQFSNSRSEMNVSTLELGDSALYLCASSLGDGAGNTIYFGEGSWLTVV.

This chain uses TRBV27 with TRBJ1-4; weak D call: TRBD1 (6 bases). The V end was cut by 6 bases, the J end by 4 bases, with 15 bases between. Germline V lookup: CDR1 MNHEY, CDR2 SMNVEV (reference sequence). This CDR3 spans 15 amino acids. The CDR3 is CASRTTGRGNEKLFF. In DNA form, the CDR3 reads TGTGCCAGCAGAACGACAGGCCGGGGTAATGAAAAACTGTTTTTT.

V and J are TRBV4-2 and TRBJ1-1, with D possibly being TRBD1 (5 bases). The V end was cut by 0 bases, the J end by 4 bases, with 18 bases between. Looked up from germline, CDR1 is LGHNA and CDR2 is YNFKEQ. The CDR3 sequence is 17 residues long. This CDR3 reads CASSQDKGRDRGTEAFF. CDR3 bases: TGTGCCAGCAGCCAAGATAAAGGGAGGGATAGGGGCACTGAAGCTTTCTTT.

This clone was picked up one time. V gene TRBV6-6 combines with J gene TRBJ1-5; TRBD1 might be the D (5 bases). The germline gives CDR1 MNHNY, CDR2 SVGAGI (reference sequence). There are 15 residues in the CDR3. The V end was cut by 6 bases, the J end by 5 bases, with 17 bases between. The CDR3 region is CASRGELGSDQPQHF. The DNA for the CDR3 is TGTGCCAGCAGGGGGGAATTGGGTTCGGATCAGCCCCAGCATTTT.

The rearrangement links TRBV5-3 to TRBJ2-2; tentatively, D is TRBD1 or TRBD2 (5 bases each). TRBV5-3 is noted as an ORF with a role that remains uncertain. The CDR3 length is 15 residues. Trimming removed 6 bases at V and 3 bases at J, with 15 bases between. CDR3 bases: TGTGCCAGAACCCATAGGGGAGCCGACACCGGGGAGCTGTTTTTT. Its translation is CARTHRGADTGELFF.

The chain links TRBV7-3 to TRBJ1-2; D is unclear. This CDR3 spans 13 amino acids. The ends were cut back, 4 bases at V and 5 bases at J, with 11 bases in the middle. Germline CDR1 reads SGHTA; CDR2 reads FQGTGA. CDR3 nucleotide sequence: TGTGCCAGCAGCTCCGGACCTGGATATGGCTACACCTTC. It is translated as CASSSGPGYGYTF.